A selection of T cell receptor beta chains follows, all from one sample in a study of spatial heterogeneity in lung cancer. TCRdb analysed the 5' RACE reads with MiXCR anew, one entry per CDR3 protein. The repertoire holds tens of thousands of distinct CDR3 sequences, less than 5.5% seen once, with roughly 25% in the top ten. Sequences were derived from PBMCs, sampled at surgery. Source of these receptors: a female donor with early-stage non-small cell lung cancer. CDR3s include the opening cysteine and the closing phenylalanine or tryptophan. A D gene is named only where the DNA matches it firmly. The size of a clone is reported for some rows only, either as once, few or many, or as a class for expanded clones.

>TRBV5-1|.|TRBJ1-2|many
TGCGCCAGCAGCTTGGACGCAGCTAACACCAACTATGGCTACACCTTC
CASSLDAANTNYGYTF
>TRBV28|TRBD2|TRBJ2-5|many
TGTGCCAGCAGTTGGTTGGGGGGGGGAGAGACCCAGTACTTC
CASSWLGGGETQYF
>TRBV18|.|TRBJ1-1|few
TGTGCCAGCTCACCAACACCCACAGGGTCGGGGAACACTGAAGCTTTCTTT
CASSPTPTGSGNTEAFF
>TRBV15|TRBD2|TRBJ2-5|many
TGTGCCACCAGCGGGGGGACTAGCTCGCAAGAGACCCAGTACTTC
CATSGGTSSQETQYF
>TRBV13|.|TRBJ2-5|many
TGTGCCAGCAGCCCATGGCCCGGGGAGACCCAGTACTTC
CASSPWPGETQYF
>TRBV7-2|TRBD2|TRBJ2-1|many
TGTGCCAGCAGCTACGGGACTAGCGGCCCTTACAATGAGCAGTTCTTC
CASSYGTSGPYNEQFF
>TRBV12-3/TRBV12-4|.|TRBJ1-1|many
TGTGCCAGCAGTTTAAGACGACAGAACACTGAAGCTTTCTTT
CASSLRRQNTEAFF
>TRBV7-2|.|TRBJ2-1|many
TGTGCCAGCAGCTTAGGCCCGGGACCATACAATGAGCAGTTCTTC
CASSLGPGPYNEQFF
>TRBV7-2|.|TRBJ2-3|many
TGTGCCAGCAGCCCGTCCCCCACGGTAGATACGCAGTATTTT
CASSPSPTVDTQYF
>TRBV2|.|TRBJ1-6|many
TGTGCCAGCAGGGACAGCTCCTATAATTCACCCCTCCACTTT
CASRDSSYNSPLHF
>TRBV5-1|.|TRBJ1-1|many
TGCGCCAGCAGCTTGGGTGGCAGAAAGAACACTGAAGCTTTCTTT
CASSLGGRKNTEAFF
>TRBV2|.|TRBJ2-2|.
TGTGCCAGCAGTGCCCAAGGGTACACCGGGGAGCTGTTTTTT
CASSAQGYTGELFF
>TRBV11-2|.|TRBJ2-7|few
TGTGCCAGCAGCTCAATCCGGGACAAGAACTACGGGCAGTACTTC
CASSSIRDKNYGQYF
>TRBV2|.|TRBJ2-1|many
TGTGCCAGCAGCCGGCCCTACCTTAATGAGCAGTTCTTC
CASSRPYLNEQFF
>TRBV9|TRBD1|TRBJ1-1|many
TGTGCCAGCAGCATACTAGACAGGGCCACTGAAGCTTTCTTT
CASSILDRATEAFF
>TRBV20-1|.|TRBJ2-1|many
TGCAGTGCTAGGGATAGGGGGGGCAATGAGCAGTTCTTC
CSARDRGGNEQFF
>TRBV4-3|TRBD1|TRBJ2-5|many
TGCGCCAGCAGCCGTATGGACAGGGTGGGGGAGACCCAGTACTTC
CASSRMDRVGETQYF
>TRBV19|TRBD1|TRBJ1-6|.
TGTGCCAGTAGTATACGACAGGGAGGTTCACCCCTCCACTTT
CASSIRQGGSPLHF
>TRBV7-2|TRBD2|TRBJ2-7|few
TGTGCCAGCAGCCCTAAGTGGGGGGGATACGAGCAGTACTTC
CASSPKWGGYEQYF
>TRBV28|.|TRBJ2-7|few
TGTGCCAGCAGTTTCTTCCCCTCCCGGCAGTACTTC
CASSFFPSRQYF
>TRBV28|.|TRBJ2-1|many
TGTGCCAGCAGTCCTGGGGGGGCTGAGTACAATGAGCAGTTCTTC
CASSPGGAEYNEQFF
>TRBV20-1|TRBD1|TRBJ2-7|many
TGCAGTGCTAGACGCACAGGGGTTACCGAGCAGTACTTC
CSARRTGVTEQYF
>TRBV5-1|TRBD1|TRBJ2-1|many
TGCGCCAGCAGCGCCCTAGGGGGCCCCTACAATGAGCAGTTCTTC
CASSALGGPYNEQFF
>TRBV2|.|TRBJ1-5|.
TGTGCCAGCAGTACAGAGACGGAGCCAGGGCCCCAGCATTTT
CASSTETEPGPQHF
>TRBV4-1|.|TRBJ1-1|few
TGCGCCAGCAGCCAAGAAGGTTGGGGGACTGAAGCTTTCTTT
CASSQEGWGTEAFF
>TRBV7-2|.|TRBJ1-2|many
TGTGCCAGCAGCTATCAGGCCAACTATGGCTACACCTTC
CASSYQANYGYTF
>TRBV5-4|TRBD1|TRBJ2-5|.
TGTGCCAGCAGCTTGGTCAGGGGGCTAAAACAAGAGACCCAGTACTTC
CASSLVRGLKQETQYF
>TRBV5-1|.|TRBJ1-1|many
TGCGCCAGCAGCACCGGACAGAACACTGAAGCTTTCTTT
CASSTGQNTEAFF
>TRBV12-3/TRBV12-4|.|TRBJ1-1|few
TGTGCCAGCAGTTTTGACATTGGGGGGGTCACTGAAGCTTTCTTT
CASSFDIGGVTEAFF
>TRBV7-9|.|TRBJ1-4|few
TGTGCCAGCAGCCAGAACTCCGGCGAAAAACTGTTTTTT
CASSQNSGEKLFF
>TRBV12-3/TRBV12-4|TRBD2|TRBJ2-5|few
TGTGCCAGCAGTTTTCCTAGCGGGGGGGCGCAGACCCAGTACTTC
CASSFPSGGAQTQYF
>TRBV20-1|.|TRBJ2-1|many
TGCAGTGCGCCTTTGGGCAATGAGCAGTTCTTC
CSAPLGNEQFF
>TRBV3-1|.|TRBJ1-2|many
TGTGCCAGCAGCCTCACAACAGGGAGCTATGGCTACACCTTC
CASSLTTGSYGYTF
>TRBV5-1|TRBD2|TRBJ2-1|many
TGCGCCAGCACTCTAGCGGGGGGGCTCTCCTACAATGAGCAGTTCTTC
CASTLAGGLSYNEQFF
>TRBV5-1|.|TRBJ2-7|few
TGCGCCAGCAGCTTGGGGGCCAGGGCCTACGAGCAGTACTTC
CASSLGARAYEQYF
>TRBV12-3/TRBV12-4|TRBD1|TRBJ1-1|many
TGTGCCAGCAGGGCGGACAGGGGGCTGAGGGCTTTCTTT
CASRADRGLRAFF
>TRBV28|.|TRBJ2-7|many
TGTGCCAGCATTAGGGGGTGGGGGTCCAATCTGAAACACCCTAGAAACTACGAGCAGTACTTC
CASIRGWGSNLKHPRNYEQYF
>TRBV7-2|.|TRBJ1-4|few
TGTGCCAGCCGCCGGTCTGGGAATGAAAAACTGTTTTTT
CASRRSGNEKLFF
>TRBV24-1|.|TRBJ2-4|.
TGTGCCACCAGTGGGGGGTTTGGGCTAGCCAAAAACATTCAGTACTTC
CATSGGFGLAKNIQYF
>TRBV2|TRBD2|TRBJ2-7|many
TGTGCCAGCAGTGAAGCGCTCGGACTAGCGGCCTACGAGCAGTACTTC
CASSEALGLAAYEQYF
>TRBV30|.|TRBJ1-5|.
TGTGCCTGGAGTGTACAACAGGGCGATCAGCCCCAGCATTTT
CAWSVQQGDQPQHF
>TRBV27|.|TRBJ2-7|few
TGTGCCAGCAGTTTAGACGGGGGCCCTGACTACGAGCAGTACTTC
CASSLDGGPDYEQYF
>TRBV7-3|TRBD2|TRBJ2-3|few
TGTGCCAGCAGCCCTGGGACTAGCGGGAGCGGATACACAGATACGCAGTATTTT
CASSPGTSGSGYTDTQYF
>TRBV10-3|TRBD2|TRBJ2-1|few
TGTGCCATCAGTGTTGCAAGCGGGGGCGAGCAGTTCTTC
CAISVASGGEQFF
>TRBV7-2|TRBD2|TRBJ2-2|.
TGTGCCAGCAGCTTAGCCCTAGCGGCGCCCACCGGGGAGCTGTTTTTT
CASSLALAAPTGELFF
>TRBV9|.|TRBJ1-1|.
TGTGCCAGCAGCCTAAGAATACAGGGTGAAGCTTTCTTT
CASSLRIQGEAFF
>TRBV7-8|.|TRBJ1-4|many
TGTGCCAGCAGCTTAGAGGGGAAACTGTTTTTT
CASSLEGKLFF
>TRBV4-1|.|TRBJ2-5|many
TGCGCCAGCAGCTCTTACAAGAGGAACGCGGAGACCCAGTACTTC
CASSSYKRNAETQYF
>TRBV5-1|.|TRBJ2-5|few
TGCGCCAGCAGCTTGGAGCTGGGTATAGAGACCCAGTACTTC
CASSLELGIETQYF
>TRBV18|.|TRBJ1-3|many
TGTGCCAGCTCACCCATACAGGGAGCGAGCTCTGGAAACACCATATATTTT
CASSPIQGASSGNTIYF
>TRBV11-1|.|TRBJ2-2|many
TGTGCCAGCAGCCCTACACAGGTGCCCGGAGGGGAGCTGTTTTTT
CASSPTQVPGGELFF
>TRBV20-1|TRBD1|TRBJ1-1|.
TGCAGTGCTAGGGGGACAGGGGATGAGAACACTGAAGCTTTCTTT
CSARGTGDENTEAFF
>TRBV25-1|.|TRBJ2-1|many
TGTGCCAGCAGTGAATCCGGGTCCTACAATGAGCAGTTCTTC
CASSESGSYNEQFF
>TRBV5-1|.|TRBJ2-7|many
TGCGCCAGCAGCCGCCGCAGTGCGGACGAGCAGTACTTC
CASSRRSADEQYF
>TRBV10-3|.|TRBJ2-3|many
TGTGCCATCAGTGACGGACCCACAGATACGCAGTATTTT
CAISDGPTDTQYF
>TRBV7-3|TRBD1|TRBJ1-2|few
TGTGCCAGCAGCGCCACAGGGGATGGCTACACCTTC
CASSATGDGYTF
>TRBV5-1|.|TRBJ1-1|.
TGCGCCAGCAGCTTGGGCCATGTCACTGAAGCTTTCTTT
CASSLGHVTEAFF
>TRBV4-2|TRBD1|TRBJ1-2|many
TGTGCCAGCAGCCAAGCCGGGACAGTGCTTAACTATGGCTACACCTTC
CASSQAGTVLNYGYTF
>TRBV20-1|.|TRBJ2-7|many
TGCAGTGCACCCGGGCAGAGCTCCTACGAGCAGTACTTC
CSAPGQSSYEQYF